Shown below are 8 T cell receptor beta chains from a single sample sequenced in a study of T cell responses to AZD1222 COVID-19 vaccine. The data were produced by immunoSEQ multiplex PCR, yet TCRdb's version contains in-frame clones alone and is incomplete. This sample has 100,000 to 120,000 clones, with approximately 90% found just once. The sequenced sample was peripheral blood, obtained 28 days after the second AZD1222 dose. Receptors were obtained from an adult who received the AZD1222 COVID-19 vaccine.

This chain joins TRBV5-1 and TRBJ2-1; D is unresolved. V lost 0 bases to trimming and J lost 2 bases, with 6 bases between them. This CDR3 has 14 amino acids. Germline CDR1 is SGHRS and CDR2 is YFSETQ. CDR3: CASSLVTAYNEQFF. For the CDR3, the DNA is TGCGCCAGCAGCTTGGTCACTGCCTACAATGAGCAGTTCTTC.

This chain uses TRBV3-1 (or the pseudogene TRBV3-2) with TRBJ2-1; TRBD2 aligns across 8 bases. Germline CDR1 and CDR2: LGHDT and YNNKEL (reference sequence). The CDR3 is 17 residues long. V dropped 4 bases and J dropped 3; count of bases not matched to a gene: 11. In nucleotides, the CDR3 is TGTGCCAGCAGCCCAAGACTAGCGACGGAAAACTACAATGAGCAGTTCTTC. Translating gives CASSPRLATENYNEQFF.

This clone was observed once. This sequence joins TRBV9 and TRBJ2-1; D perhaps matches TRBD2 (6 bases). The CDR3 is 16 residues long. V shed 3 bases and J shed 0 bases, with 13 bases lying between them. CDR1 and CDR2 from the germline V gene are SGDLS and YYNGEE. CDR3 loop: CASSALAEISYNEQFF. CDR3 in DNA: TGTGCCAGCAGCGCCTTAGCGGAGATCTCCTACAATGAGCAGTTCTTC.

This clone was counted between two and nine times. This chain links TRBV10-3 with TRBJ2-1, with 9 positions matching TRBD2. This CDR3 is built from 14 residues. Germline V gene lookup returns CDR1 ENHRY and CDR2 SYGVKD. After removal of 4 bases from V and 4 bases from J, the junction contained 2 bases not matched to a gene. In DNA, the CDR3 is TGTGCCATCAGTGGACTAGCGGAATACAATGAGCAGTTCTTC. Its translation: CAISGLAEYNEQFF.

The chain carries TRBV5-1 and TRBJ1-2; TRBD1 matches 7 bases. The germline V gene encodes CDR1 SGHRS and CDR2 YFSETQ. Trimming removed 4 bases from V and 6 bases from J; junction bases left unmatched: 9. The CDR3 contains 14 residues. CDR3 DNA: TGCGCCAGCAGCCCCCAACAGGGGATAGATGGCTACACCTTC. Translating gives CASSPQQGIDGYTF.

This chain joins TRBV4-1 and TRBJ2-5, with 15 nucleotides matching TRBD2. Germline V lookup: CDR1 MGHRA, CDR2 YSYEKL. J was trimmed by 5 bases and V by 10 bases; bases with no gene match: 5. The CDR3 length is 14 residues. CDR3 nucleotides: TGCGCCACCGGGACTAGCGGGGGGCAGGAGACCCAGTACTTC. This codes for CATGTSGGQETQYF.

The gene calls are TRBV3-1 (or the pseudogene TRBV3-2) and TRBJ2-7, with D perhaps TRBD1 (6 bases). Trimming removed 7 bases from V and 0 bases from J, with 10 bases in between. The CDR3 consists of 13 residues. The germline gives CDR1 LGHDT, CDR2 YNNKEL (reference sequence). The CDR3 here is CASTQTGSYEQYF. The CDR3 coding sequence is TGTGCCAGCACCCAGACAGGCTCCTACGAGCAGTACTTC.

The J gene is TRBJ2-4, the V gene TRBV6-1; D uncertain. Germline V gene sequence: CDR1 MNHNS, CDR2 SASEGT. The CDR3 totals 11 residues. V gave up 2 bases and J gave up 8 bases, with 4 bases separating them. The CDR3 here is CASSEIDIQYF. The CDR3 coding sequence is TGTGCCAGCAGTGAAATAGACATTCAGTACTTC.